This TCR beta chain was captured by sequencing in a study of blood T cell repertoires in COVID-19. V gave up 0 bases and J gave up 6 bases, with 12 bases separating them. Germline V CDR1 and CDR2: MNHEY, SVGAGI. The CDR3 is made up of 14 amino acids. Clones were read by immunoSEQ multiplex PCR, and TCRdb kept only the in-frame ones, dropping some. The sample contains some 210,000 clones, 65% to 85% of which appear only once. V gene TRBV6-5 combines with J gene TRBJ2-7; possible D gene TRBD1, 5 bases. Sample: PBMCs or T cells enriched from blood (not recorded which). The clonotype originates from a man aged 25-40 years with acute COVID-19. The CDR3, as DNA: TGTGCCAGCAGTTACTCGACAGCTATGGCCGAGCAGTACTTC. Its protein product is CASSYSTAMAEQYF.